The 30 T cell receptor beta chains listed next were all sequenced from one sample in a study of shared clonotypes between healthy human individuals. Clones were read by immunoSEQ multiplex PCR, and TCRdb kept only the in-frame ones, dropping some. The sample shows approximately 480,000 clones, about 75% of them seen only once. Sequenced: PBMCs. All receptors derive from a woman aged 40 to 49 in good health. Some clones in this sample may be carry-over from other donors' samples.

This sequence joins TRBV7-2 and TRBJ2-3; 9 bases line up with TRBD2. V was pared by 5 bases and J by 2 bases, with 11 bases of the junction left unmatched. The CDR3 has 17 residues. Germline V lookup: CDR1 SGHTA, CDR2 FQGNSA. CDR3 region: CASSSQTSGLFTDTQYF. The CDR3 DNA is TGTGCCAGCAGCAGTCAGACTAGCGGCCTCTTCACAGATACGCAGTATTTT.

The J gene is TRBJ1-1, the V gene TRBV30; D might be TRBD1 (5 bases). V was shortened by 4 bases and J by 7 bases, with 19 bases between the two germline ends. The CDR3 has 14 residues. Germline CDR1 and CDR2: GTSNPN and SVGIG (reference sequence). Written as DNA, the CDR3 is TGTGCCTGGACTCCCCCGGGGCAAGGCCGTGAAGCTTTCTTT. Translated: CAWTPPGQGREAFF. The full variable domain, rest sourced from reference TRBV30 and TRBJ1-1, is SQTIHQWPATLVQPVGSPLSLECTVEGTSNPNLYWYRQAAGRGLQLLFYSVGIGQISSEVPQNLSASRPQDRQFILSSKKLLLSDSGFYLCAWTPPGQGREAFFGQGTRLTVV.

The rearrangement joins TRBV5-1 to TRBJ2-1; TRBD1 matches at 10 bases. This CDR3 is 15 amino acids long. Germline lookup yields CDR1 SGHRS and CDR2 YFSETQ. V lost 1 base, J lost 7 bases, and 5 bases stayed unmatched. CDR3 coding DNA: TGCGCCAGCAGCTTGCGGACAGGGGGTGGGAATGAGCAGTTCTTC. Residues: CASSLRTGGGNEQFF.

Concerning this clone: This specimen includes other DNA sequences encoding the same CDR3. CDR3 nucleotides: TGTGCCAGCAGTACACTAGCGGGAGGAGGCCCCTACGAGCAGTACTTC. It encodes CASSTLAGGGPYEQYF. The chain employs TRBV27 and TRBJ2-7; 12 positions agree with TRBD2. The ends lost 5 bases at V and 2 bases at J; junction bases unmatched: 7. From germline, CDR1 is MNHEY and CDR2 SMNVEV (reference sequence). CDR3 size: 16 residues.

Concerning this clone: At one end the junction does not follow the germline gene, possibly because of a read error. The V call is TRBV30, the J call TRBJ1-1; D remains ambiguous. The CDR3 is made up of 15 amino acids. Germline CDR1 is GTSNPN and CDR2 is SVGIG (reference sequence). The CDR3 spells CAWSVDLPMNAEAFF. The CDR3 DNA follows: TGTGCCTGGAGTGTAGACTTGCCCATGAACGCTGAAGCTTTCTTT.

This sequence joins TRBV5-1 and TRBJ2-1, with TRBD2 matching 8 bases. The V and J ends lost 4 bases and 6 bases, in that order; junction bases with no gene match: 15. Germline V gene lookup returns CDR1 SGHRS and CDR2 YFSETQ. This CDR3 comprises 17 residues. The CDR3 DNA reads as TGCGCCAGCAGCGCCAGTGTAGCGGGACTACAAAGCAATGAGCAGTTCTTC. It is translated as CASSASVAGLQSNEQFF.

V and J are TRBV7-9 and TRBJ1-2, with D tentatively TRBD1 (6 bases). The CDR3 runs 15 residues. V was cut by 3 bases and J by 4 bases, with 15 bases left in between. Germline V gene data show CDR1 as SEHNR and CDR2 as FQNEAQ (reference sequence). CDR3 coding DNA: TGTGCCAGCAGCTTGCCGGGGGCGCATCGCTATGGCTACACCTTC. Amino acids: CASSLPGAHRYGYTF.

The V gene is TRBV6-1, the J gene TRBJ2-7, with D unclear. The CDR3 has 13 residues. Trimming pared 3 bases from V and 2 bases from J, leaving 8 bases between. Germline CDR1 is MNHNS and CDR2 is SASEGT. The CDR3 region has the DNA TGTGCCAGCAGTGATAGACTTACCTACGAGCAGTACTTC. It is translated as CASSDRLTYEQYF.

The chain is built from TRBV28 and TRBJ2-7, with TRBD2 matching over 16 bases. Germline lookup yields CDR1 MDHEN and CDR2 SYDVKM. The CDR3 is 18 residues long. V gave up 10 bases and J gave up 4 bases; unmatched junction bases: 16. In nucleotides, the CDR3 is TGTGCCACCAAGGGGACTAGCGGGAGGGCCGTAATCGGTTACGAGCAGTACTTC. Translated, it gives CATKGTSGRAVIGYEQYF.

As for this clone: With a much larger clone just one base away, this may be a read error. This chain uses TRBV30 with TRBJ1-1, with no clear D. Germline assignment: CDR1 GTSNPN and CDR2 SVGIG (reference sequence). The CDR3 spans 14 residues. The CDR3, as DNA: TGTGCCTGGAGTGTAACGGAGATGAACACTGGAGCTTTCTTT. This translates into CAWSVTEMNTGAFF.

This chain uses TRBV11-1 with TRBJ2-3, with TRBD2 as a possible D gene (6 bases). The CDR3 has 18 amino acids. V shed 5 bases and J shed 2 bases, with 23 bases lying between them. Germline CDR1 and CDR2: SGHAT and FQDESV (reference sequence). In DNA, the CDR3 is TGTGCCAGCAGCCTCCGGGAAGTGGGGGGTGCTGCCACAGATACGCAGTATTTT. The encoded protein is CASSLREVGGAATDTQYF.

V gene TRBV12-5 combines with J gene TRBJ2-1, with 11 bases matching TRBD2. The CDR3 loop spans 16 amino acids. Per germline, CDR1 LGHNT and CDR2 FRNRAP. J gave up 5 bases and V 2 bases, and 5 bases lay outside the gene matches. This CDR3 reads CASGLSRLAGNNEQFF. DNA of the CDR3: TGTGCTAGTGGTTTGAGCAGACTAGCGGGAAACAATGAGCAGTTCTTC. Full variable domain (missing parts from reference TRBV12-5 and TRBJ2-1): DARVTQTPRHKVTEMGQEVTMRCQPILGHNTVFWYRQTMMQGLELLAYFRNRAPLDDSGMPKDRFSAEMPDATLATLKIQPSEPRDSAVYFCASGLSRLAGNNEQFFGPGTRLTVL.

This chain connects TRBV11-2 to TRBJ2-7, with D perhaps given as TRBD1 or TRBD2 (5 bases each). The CDR3 covers 15 residues. Trimming removed 1 base at V and 2 bases at J, with 12 bases between. Germline CDR1 reads SGHAT; CDR2 reads FQNNGV. The DNA of the CDR3 is TGTGCCAGCAGCTTAGTGGGGGTCCGCACCTACGAGCAGTACTTC. Encoded protein: CASSLVGVRTYEQYF. The full variable domain, its missing parts supplied by reference TRBV11-2 and TRBJ2-7, is EAGVAQSPRYKIIEKRQSVAFWCNPISGHATLYWYQQILGQGPKLLIQFQNNGVVDDSQLPKDRFSAERLKGVDSTLKIQPAKLEDSAVYLCASSLVGVRTYEQYFGPGTRLTVT.

The chain is built from TRBV28 and TRBJ2-1; the D is unclear. The CDR3 contains 14 residues. In germline, CDR1 is MDHEN, CDR2 SYDVKM. The V end was cut by 2 bases, the J end by 5 bases, with 10 bases between. The CDR3: CASSLQELNNEQFF. The CDR3 DNA is TGTGCCAGCAGTTTACAGGAGCTAAACAATGAGCAGTTCTTC.

The chain couples TRBV5-1 to TRBJ2-7; D unclear. V was shortened by 2 bases and J by 2 bases, with 26 bases between the two germline ends. CDR3 length: 19 residues. Germline CDR1 SGHRS, CDR2 YFSETQ. CDR3 bases: TGCGCCAGCAGCTTCTCCGGCGCCCCGGGTCCCTCCAGGCCCTACGAGCAGTACTTC. Residues: CASSFSGAPGPSRPYEQYF.

This sequence joins TRBV6-6 and TRBJ1-1; D unclear. Between the trimmed V and J ends, which lost 6 bases and 5 bases, there was a span of 13 bases. The germline CDR1 and CDR2 sequences are MNHNY and SVGAGI (reference sequence). This CDR3 region has 13 residues. CDR3 sequence reads: CASSPTGRTEAFF. The DNA of the CDR3 is TGTGCCAGCAGCCCTACGGGGAGGACTGAAGCTTTCTTT.

A single count supports this clone. The gene calls are TRBV28 and TRBJ1-2; 9 nucleotides align to TRBD1. The CDR3 sequence is 15 residues long. Germline-derived CDR1 and CDR2 are MDHEN and SYDVKM. Trimming removed 5 bases from V and 2 bases from J; junction bases left unmatched: 6. In DNA, the CDR3 is TGTGCCAGCAGTCCTCTAGGACAGGGGAACTATGGCTACACCTTC. Amino acids: CASSPLGQGNYGYTF.

V is TRBV28 and J is TRBJ2-7, with 10 bases fitting TRBD2. CDR3 length equals 14 residues. The J segment lost 1 base and the V segment lost 5 bases, leaving 2 bases of the junction unmatched. The germline CDR1 and CDR2 sequences are MDHEN and SYDVKM. Here the CDR3 reads CASSTSGASYEQYF. The CDR3 DNA follows: TGTGCCAGCAGTACTAGCGGGGCGTCCTACGAGCAGTACTTC. Full variable domain (missing parts from reference TRBV28 and TRBJ2-7): DVKVTQSSRYLVKRTGEKVFLECVQDMDHENMFWYRQDPGLGLRLIYFSYDVKMKEKGDIPEGYSVSREKKERFSLILESASTNQTSMYLCASSTSGASYEQYFGPGTRLTVT.

This chain connects TRBV5-1 to TRBJ2-3; perhaps D is TRBD1 or TRBD2 (5 bases each). V was cut by 5 bases and J by 6 bases, with 16 bases left in between. Germline V lookup: CDR1 SGHRS, CDR2 YFSETQ. The CDR3 consists of 14 residues. CDR3: CASRGGIGADTQYF. In DNA form, the CDR3 reads TGCGCCAGCAGAGGAGGCATTGGGGCCGATACGCAGTATTTT.

The chain combines TRBV6-1 with TRBJ2-7; unclear D gene. The germline CDR1 and CDR2 sequences are MNHNS and SASEGT. This CDR3 is 14 amino acids long. The V gene lost 6 bases and the J gene lost 2 bases, with 14 bases spanning the gap. The chain's CDR3 is CASSRAADTYEQYF. CDR3 nucleotide sequence: TGTGCCAGCAGCCGGGCGGCGGATACCTACGAGCAGTACTTC.

The CDR3 nucleotides are TGTGCCAGCAGCAAAGAGCAATTGGAGACCCAGTACTTC. Translated, it gives CASSKEQLETQYF. The V gene is TRBV21-1, the J gene TRBJ2-5; the D call in the table, TRBD2, was not verified against the DNA. TRBV21-1 is a recognized pseudogene. The CDR3 extends over 13 amino acids.

This clone was recorded a few times. The chain employs TRBV27 and TRBJ2-1; maybe TRBD2 (6 bases). Germline CDR1 reads MNHEY; CDR2 reads SMNVEV (reference sequence). V was pared by 0 bases and J by 4 bases, with 10 bases between. CDR3 size: 15 residues. The CDR3 DNA reads as TGTGCCAGCAGTTTATCCGGACTATTTTACAATGAGCAGTTCTTC. As protein: CASSLSGLFYNEQFF.

V gene TRBV7-6 combines with J gene TRBJ2-7, with TRBD1 matching over 8 bases. The CDR3 is made up of 14 amino acids. CDR1 and CDR2 (germline): SGHVS, FNYEAQ. V was pared by 4 bases and J by 4 bases, with 6 bases of the junction left unmatched. DNA of the CDR3: TGTGCCAGCAGCTCAGGACAGGGTGGGTACGAGCAGTACTTC. Translation gives CASSSGQGGYEQYF. Filled out from reference TRBV7-6 and TRBJ2-7, the complete variable domain reads GAGVSQSPRYKVTKRGQDVALRCDPISGHVSLYWYRQALGQGPEFLTYFNYEAQQDKSGLPNDRFSAERPEGSISTLTIQRTEQRDSAMYRCASSSGQGGYEQYFGPGTRLTVT.

The chain has TRBV11-2 and TRBJ2-7, with D perhaps TRBD2 (5 bases). Trimming shortened V by 2 bases and J by 3 bases, and 11 bases separated the two germline ends. The CDR3 contains 14 residues. Germline CDR1 is SGHAT and CDR2 is FQNNGV. The DNA for the CDR3 is TGTGCCAGCAGCTTAAACGGGATCTTCTACGAGCAGTACTTC. This encodes CASSLNGIFYEQYF.

The chain employs TRBV29-1 and TRBJ2-7; D may be TRBD1 (5 bases). Trimming removed 7 bases at V and 2 bases at J, with 12 bases between. This CDR3 comprises 12 residues. Germline loops: CDR1 SQVTM, CDR2 ANQGSEA. The CDR3 here is CSAKDTTYEQYF. CDR3 coding DNA: TGCAGCGCTAAGGACACGACCTACGAGCAGTACTTC.

This chain connects TRBV5-8 to TRBJ2-2, with TRBD2 identical over 9 bases. Trimming removed 1 base from V and 1 base from J; junction bases left unmatched: 5. The CDR3 length is 17 residues. The germline V gene has CDR1 SGHTS and CDR2 YDEGEE. The CDR3 DNA is TGTGCCAGCAGCTTGCCCCTAGCGGGAATGAACACCGGGGAGCTGTTTTTT. Translation gives CASSLPLAGMNTGELFF. The full variable domain, with the rest looked up from reference TRBV5-8 and TRBJ2-2, is EAGVTQSPTHLIKTRGQQATLRCSPISGHTSVYWYQQALGLGLQFLLWYDEGEERNRGNFPPRFSGRQFPNYSSELNVNALELEDSALYLCASSLPLAGMNTGELFFGEGSRLTVL.

The chain uses TRBV28 and TRBJ2-2; maybe TRBD1 (5 bases). Germline CDR1 reads MDHEN; CDR2 reads SYDVKM. Between the trimmed V and J ends, which lost 2 bases and 6 bases, there was a span of 7 bases. The CDR3 runs 13 residues. In nucleotides, the CDR3 is TGTGCCAGCAGTTTAGGGGCCCCCGGGGAGCTGTTTTTT. Protein sequence: CASSLGAPGELFF.

This clone was seen only once. The J gene is TRBJ2-5, the V gene TRBV7-2; a possible D gene is TRBD1 (5 bases). The CDR3 length is 14 residues. In germline, CDR1 is SGHTA, CDR2 FQGNSA. The ends were cut back, 1 base at V and 5 bases at J, with 11 bases in the middle. This CDR3 reads CASSLVWKGETQYF. CDR3 sequence (DNA): TGTGCCAGCAGCTTAGTGTGGAAGGGGGAGACCCAGTACTTC.

CDR3 amino acids: CAISESGYSGAYEQYF. CDR3 nucleotide sequence: TGTGCCATCAGTGAGTCGGGTTACTCCGGTGCCTACGAGCAGTACTTC. V and J are TRBV10-3 and TRBJ2-5; D ambiguous. The DNA matches TRBJ2-7 better at its end, which makes the J call doubtful. CDR1 is ENHRY and CDR2 is SYGVKD in the germline V gene. This CDR3 is 16 amino acids long.

CDR3: CASSTRTGEAFF. CDR3 DNA: TGTGCCAGCTCCACACGGACAGGGGAAGCTTTCTTT. The chain joins TRBV6-4 to TRBJ1-1; 8 bases are shared with TRBD1. CDR3 size: 12 residues. Germline V lookup: CDR1 MRHNA, CDR2 SNTAGT. The V segment lost 8 bases and the J segment 8 bases; nucleotides outside the gene matches: 7.